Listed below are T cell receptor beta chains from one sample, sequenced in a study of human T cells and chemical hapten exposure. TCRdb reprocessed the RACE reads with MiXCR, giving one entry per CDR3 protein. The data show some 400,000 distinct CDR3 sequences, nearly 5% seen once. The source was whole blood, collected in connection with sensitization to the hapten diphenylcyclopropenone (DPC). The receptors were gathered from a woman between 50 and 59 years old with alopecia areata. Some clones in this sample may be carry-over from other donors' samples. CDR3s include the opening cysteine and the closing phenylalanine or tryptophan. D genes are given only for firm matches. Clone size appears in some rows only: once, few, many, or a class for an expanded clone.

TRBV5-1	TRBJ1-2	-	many	TGCGCCAGCAGCTTCCGCCCTTTCGGGACACCGCGGGACTACACCTTC	CASSFRPFGTPRDYTF
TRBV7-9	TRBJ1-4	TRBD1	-	TGTGCCAGCAGGGCAGGGGGAGAGAATGAAAAACTGTTTTTT	CASRAGGENEKLFF
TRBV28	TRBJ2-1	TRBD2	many	TGTGCCAGCAGTTTAGGGGGGGGATTCTCCTACAATGAGCAGTTCTTC	CASSLGGGFSYNEQFF
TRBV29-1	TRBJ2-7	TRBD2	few	TGCAGCGTTGTCGGCGGGAGCGGGGGCGAGCAGTACTTC	CSVVGGSGGEQYF
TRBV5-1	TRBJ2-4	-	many	TGCGCCAGCAGTTATTACGGACGGTGGCACTTC	CASSYYGRWHF
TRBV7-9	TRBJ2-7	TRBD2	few	TGTGCCAGCAGCCTCGGACTAGCCTCTTTCTACGAGCAGTACTTC	CASSLGLASFYEQYF
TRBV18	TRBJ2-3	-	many	TGTGCCAGCTCACCACGGAGAGGGGCAGATACGCAGTATTTT	CASSPRRGADTQYF
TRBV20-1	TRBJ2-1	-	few	TGCAGTGCTACTAGACTAGTTCGGTACAATGAGCAGTTCTTC	CSATRLVRYNEQFF
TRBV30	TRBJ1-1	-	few	TGTGCCTGTACCTCAAGGGGCACTGAAGCTTTCTTT	CACTSRGTEAFF
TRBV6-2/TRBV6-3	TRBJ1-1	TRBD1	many	TGTGCCAGCAGGAAGGACAGGGAGGGCTCTGAAGCTTTCTTT	CASRKDREGSEAFF
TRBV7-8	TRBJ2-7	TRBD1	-	TGTGCCAGCAGCTTAGAGGTAGCAGGGGGAAACTACGAGCAGTACTTC	CASSLEVAGGNYEQYF
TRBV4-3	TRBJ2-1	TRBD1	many	TGCGCCAGCAGCCAGGGGACAGGGAGGCGCAATGAGCAGTTCTTC	CASSQGTGRRNEQFF
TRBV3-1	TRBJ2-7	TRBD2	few	TGTGCCAGCAGCCCGATAGCGGGAGAGTACGAGCAGTACTTC	CASSPIAGEYEQYF
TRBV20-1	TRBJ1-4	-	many	TGCAGTGCTAGAGAGGGGGCGCGTGGGGAAAAACTGTTTTTT	CSAREGARGEKLFF
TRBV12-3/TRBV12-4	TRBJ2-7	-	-	TGTGCCAGCAGTTCCCAGACCGCCTACGAGCAGTACTTC	CASSSQTAYEQYF
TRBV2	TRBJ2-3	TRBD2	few	TGTGCCAGCAGTGAAGGGCTGACGAGCGGGAGTACGCAGTATTTT	CASSEGLTSGSTQYF
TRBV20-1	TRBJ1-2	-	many	TGCAGTGCTAGAGATGGGAGCTACACCTTC	CSARDGSYTF
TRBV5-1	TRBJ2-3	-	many	TGCGCCAGCAACCCCTGGGGGGACACAGATACGCAGTATTTT	CASNPWGDTDTQYF
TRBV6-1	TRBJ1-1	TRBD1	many	TGTGCCAGCAGTCTCCGACAGGGGCACACTGAAGCTTTCTTT	CASSLRQGHTEAFF
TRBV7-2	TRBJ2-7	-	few	TGTGCCAGCAGCTTCAGGAACGAGCAGTACTTC	CASSFRNEQYF